This is a list of T cell receptor beta chains from one sample in a study of shared clonotypes between healthy human individuals. Some clones are missing from TCRdb's copy, which holds only in-frame ones; the method was immunoSEQ multiplex PCR. Of millions of clones listed, roughly 95% were seen once; the top ten hold about 1.1%. The sample comprised naive CD8+ T cells sorted from blood. The receptors were gathered from a man between 18 and 29 years old in good health. The CDR3 runs from the conserved cysteine through the conserved F or W. D genes are given only for firm matches. For some rows the clone size is stated as once, few or many, or as a class when expanded; others skip it.

clone size: -; V gene: TRBV4-2; D gene: -; J gene: TRBJ2-7; CDR3 DNA: TGTGCCAGCAGCCAAGTTGCGGGTTCGTCCTACGAGCAGTACTTC; CDR3 protein: CASSQVAGSSYEQYF
clone size: -; V gene: TRBV28; D gene: -; J gene: TRBJ2-7; CDR3 DNA: TGTGCCAGCAGTTTTGGCAACTTTAGAGACGAGCAGTACTTC; CDR3 protein: CASSFGNFRDEQYF
clone size: -; V gene: TRBV28; D gene: -; J gene: TRBJ1-1; CDR3 DNA: TGTGCCAGCAGTCTGGCCGAGGGGTGGCGGACTGAAGCTTTCTTT; CDR3 protein: CASSLAEGWRTEAFF
clone size: -; V gene: TRBV2; D gene: -; J gene: TRBJ2-1; CDR3 DNA: TGTGCCAGCACGGCAGCCTACAATGAGCAGTTCTTC; CDR3 protein: CASTAAYNEQFF
clone size: few; V gene: TRBV15; D gene: TRBD1; J gene: TRBJ1-1; CDR3 DNA: TGTGCCACCAGTAGGGACAGGGCGAACACTGAAGCTTTCTTT; CDR3 protein: CATSRDRANTEAFF
clone size: -; V gene: TRBV5-8; D gene: -; J gene: TRBJ2-3; CDR3 DNA: TGTGCCAGCAGCTTATTTACGGACAACACAGATACGCAGTATTTT; CDR3 protein: CASSLFTDNTDTQYF
clone size: -; V gene: TRBV4-1; D gene: -; J gene: TRBJ2-7; CDR3 DNA: TGCGCCAGCAGCCAAACAGAGATCTACGAGCAGTACTTC; CDR3 protein: CASSQTEIYEQYF
clone size: -; V gene: TRBV29-1; D gene: -; J gene: TRBJ2-2; CDR3 DNA: TGCAGCGTTGAAAGTGGGTCCGGGGAGCTGTTTTTT; CDR3 protein: CSVESGSGELFF
clone size: once; V gene: TRBV4-1; D gene: -; J gene: TRBJ2-7; CDR3 DNA: TGCGCCAGCAGCCCCAAGTATACCCCGCGAACAGGCCCCAGCTCCTACGAGCAGTACTTC; CDR3 protein: CASSPKYTPRTGPSSYEQYF
clone size: -; V gene: TRBV27; D gene: -; J gene: TRBJ2-1; CDR3 DNA: TGTGCCAGCAGTTTAGTTTGGCCTGTTCCCCAGCCCTCCTACAATGAGCAGTTCTTC; CDR3 protein: CASSLVWPVPQPSYNEQFF
clone size: -; V gene: TRBV7-9; D gene: -; J gene: TRBJ1-2; CDR3 DNA: TGTGCCAGCAGCTTCCCGGGGGCCCCAGGAGGCTACACCTTC; CDR3 protein: CASSFPGAPGGYTF
clone size: -; V gene: TRBV27; D gene: TRBD1; J gene: TRBJ1-4; CDR3 DNA: TGTGCCAGCAGTTTATCTGGACCCCTCGAAAGGGGCGGACAGGAGAGTAATGAAAAACTGTTTTTT; CDR3 protein: CASSLSGPLERGGQESNEKLFF
clone size: -; V gene: TRBV27; D gene: TRBD1; J gene: TRBJ2-7; CDR3 DNA: TGTGCCAGCAGTTTCGGACAGGGGAGCGAGCAGTACTTC; CDR3 protein: CASSFGQGSEQYF
clone size: -; V gene: TRBV5-8; D gene: -; J gene: TRBJ2-7; CDR3 DNA: TGTGCCAGCAGCTTAGGGAACGGACCCTACGAGCAGTACTTC; CDR3 protein: CASSLGNGPYEQYF
clone size: -; V gene: TRBV5-6; D gene: TRBD1; J gene: TRBJ2-3; CDR3 DNA: TGTGCCAGCAGCGACGACCTAGGACAGGGCCCTAGCACAGATACGCAGTATTTT; CDR3 protein: CASSDDLGQGPSTDTQYF
clone size: -; V gene: TRBV5-6; D gene: -; J gene: TRBJ2-7; CDR3 DNA: TGTGCCAGCACCCCCATGAGTGGCTCCTACGAGCAGTACTTC; CDR3 protein: CASTPMSGSYEQYF